This TCR beta chain was observed in a study of blood T cell repertoires in COVID-19 (dated by TCRdb to 2018 to 2020). Context from the whole study: Samples covering the acute and convalescent phases of COVID-19 were provided by collaborators in the United States, Italy and Spain. The prospective study material was composed of cDNA or gDNA derived from T cells, B-cell-depleted T cells, or PBMCs. Deeply sampled blood TCRbeta repertoires from subjects exposed to, actively infected with, or recovered from COVID-19 were included in the dataset. The repertoires were released in a freely available public database meant as a resource for research on the immune response to SARS-CoV-2. The samples were drawn from the first 160 participants of the ongoing ImmuneRACE study and from 1,200 or so subjects provided by 6 global collaborators. Nearly every sample came with metadata listing a de-identified subject ID, COVID-19 status, age in years and sex. Where HLA class I and class II types were available, the types were taken from metadata supplied by the sample provider, not from assay-based typing.

A note on this clone: Which antigen it targets is not known. Within one base of it there is no much larger clone, and no base qualities were kept.

TCRbeta CDR3 regions were amplified from genomic DNA by means of the immunoSEQ Assay, a bias-controlled multiplex PCR. Processing in the source paper ran as follows. Nucleated cell counts per sample were estimated from amplification of reference gene primers within the assay. To quantify the absolute abundance of each unique TCRbeta CDR3 rearrangement, sequence reads were collapsed and filtered. For each sample, productive Simpson clonality was calculated as the square root of Simpson's diversity index over productive rearrangements. In its TCRdb copy, this immuneACCESS table keeps in-frame sequences only and misses some clones. Where compared with another copy, unresolved V genes explain less than half of these, and the others have no known cause. V and J calls and clone size are those listed in that table; D and trimming were worked out from the DNA. In this sample the table shows 200,000 to 300,000 clones, roughly 86% of which occur a single time. The ten largest clonotypes hold about 0.7% of the sample.

Including cysteine and phenylalanine, the CDR3 has 15 amino acids. This entry keeps only the CDR3 DNA: 45 bases, framed from base 1. Sequences MDHEN (CDR1) and SYDVKM (CDR2) are obtained from the germline V gene. The V and J ends are trimmed by 10 bases and 0 bases, leaving 18 bases between them. The full study reports these points: The quantity of clinical and demographic metadata differed by source and by participant and was supplied without curation.

Each collaborating institution followed its own protocols to collect whole blood in K2EDTA tubes. For TCRbeta analysis, collaborator samples were shipped as frozen whole blood, as isolated PBMCs, or as DNA extracted from either sample type. The source is a human donor in a cohort sampled during active COVID-19. The chain is assembled from TRBV28 and TRBJ1-2; tentative D gene TRBD1, with 6 bases matching. Sequencing was performed on peripheral blood. The bases read TGTGCCACCGAAGGGGGGGTCGTGGCTAACTATGGCTACACCTTC. It encodes CATEGGVVANYGYTF.